This TCR beta chain comes out of a study of blood T cells in healthy people across ages (dated by TCRdb to about 2015). About the full investigation: In model experiments, template switching captured about one uniquely barcoded TCR beta cDNA molecule for every two T cells. To avoid experimental bias, donors of different ages were spread randomly across the sequencing lanes. Donors were grouped into four age groups: young (average approximately 16 years), middle-aged (roughly 38), aged (over 55) and long-lived (approximately 78). Two additional independent replicas of 1 million unique cDNA reads from the same blood draw were analyzed for two donors (one aged 18 to 30 and one aged 80 or older). Age-related changes in TCR beta repertoire diversity were measured in the study by deep sequencing normalized with unique cDNA molecular identifiers.

Trimming at the junction amounts to 5 bases on V and 5 bases on J, and the germline ends lie 12 bases apart. Inclusive of the bounding cysteine and phenylalanine, the CDR3 is 13 residues long. This entry keeps only the CDR3 DNA: 39 bases, framed from base 1. Reading the germline V gene (reference sequence) gives CDR1 MNHNY and CDR2 SVGAGI. The donors were roughly 39 Caucasian individuals from Russia, aged roughly 6 to 100 years, who were systemically healthy. Approximately 10 milliliters of peripheral blood were collected from each donor into EDTA-treated Vacutainer tubes. PBMCs were isolated by Ficoll-Paque density-gradient centrifugation, with at least 6.5 million obtained per sample. Total RNA was extracted from PBMCs with Trizol reagent, with at least 5.5 micrograms obtained per sample. The percentages of naive CD45RAhigh/CD27high T cells were determined by flow cytometry on a PBMC aliquot from every donor.

There are a few counts of this clonotype. Its antigen remains undetermined. Just one base apart from a much larger clone, this may be a read error. Study-wide findings and limitations: The CMV infection status of donors was not known, potentially confounding age-related changes in expanded clonotypes. Compared with the aged group, the long-lived group had more naive CD4+ T cells, fewer expanded clones and increased TCR diversity, a pattern suggesting age selection. Estimates of total diversity from one million sequenced T cells were regarded as lower bounds and underestimates. Since profiling was done on bulk unsorted PBMCs, naive and antigen-experienced compartments could not be conclusively compared. As age increased, observed TCR beta diversity per million T cells dropped in a roughly linear way, and a significant reduction was already evident by age 40. The percentage of naive T cells measured by flow cytometry correlated strongly with observed TCR beta diversity.

The library came from 5' RACE. The sequencer listed for this sample is Illumina HiSeq 2500. A second PCR of about 7 to 12 cycles was performed with a sample-barcoded 5' primer and a J-beta primer mix. A template-switch 5' adaptor carrying 12 random nucleotides introduced a unique molecular identifier onto each TCR beta cDNA molecule. Each sample yielded at least 2.5 million CDR3-containing paired-end reads. The Mint cDNA synthesis kit, primed by a TRBC-specific oligonucleotide, was used to synthesize first-strand cDNA from all RNA. After uracil-DNA glycosylase treatment, a first 18-cycle PCR used universal primers M1SS and BC2_uni_R on all cDNA. Regarding the original processing steps: Each sample was normalized by randomly selecting 1 million high-quality reads, each carrying a distinct molecular identifier. Reads sharing molecular identifiers were discarded rather than binned into consensus sequences. CDR3 identification, clonotype clustering and error correction used MiTCR with a Q25 quality threshold and the strictest error-elimination algorithm. Lower-bound total TCR beta diversity was estimated with a nonparametric unseen species model using Euler transformation. TCRdb reanalyzed the raw reads on its own, using fastp at Q25 for trimming and MiXCR for clone calling, and kept in-frame beta chains. Each record represents a unique CDR3 protein, reported with the most common genes and DNA among its rows. V and J calls and clone size were set by TCRdb, not the authors. Present in this sample are fewer than 700,000 distinct CDR3 sequences, about 45% of which were seen just once. In total, the top ten clones hold under 30% of the sample.

The TCR was taken from a man aged 80 or over in good health. The sequencing sample was made of blood. The V and J segments used are TRBV6-6 and TRBJ1-1, with TRBD1 perhaps the D gene, on 6 matching bases. The CDR3 region: CASSVEGDTEAFF. The nucleotides read TGTGCCAGCAGTGTGGAGGGGGATACTGAAGCTTTCTTT.